The following is a TCR beta chain sequence with its context. This clonotype was counted at least ten times. Its antigen remains undetermined. Base qualities are missing; no much larger clone stands one base away. Library preparation was by RACE. The listed sequencing device is NextSeq 500. During library preparation, unique molecular identifiers were attached to individual cDNA molecules so that TCRs could be counted in a quantitative, reproducible way. Each blood RNA sample was used to sequence both TCR alpha and TCR beta chains. In the authors' own workflow: The median number of TCRs per sample was around 100,000, ranging from roughly 20,000 to 700,000. V, J and CDR3 annotation of the TCR reads was performed with the Decombinator software suite. To make PS versus PT1 abundance plots, every sample was subsampled to the same number of TCRs (28,000). Expanded TCRs were defined as absent before sensitization and observed at least eight times at the 2-week time point. Using fastp at Q25 and MiXCR, TCRdb reprocessed the public reads and kept productive beta chains. Every CDR3 protein is listed once, alongside the most common genes and DNA of its rows. V and J calls and clone size were set by TCRdb, not the authors. Within this sample are 150,000 to 200,000 distinct CDR3 sequences, with more than 12% of them counted one time only. 1.7% of the sample belongs to the ten largest clones.

The label giving this sample's time point can be read as: patch test 1, 2 weeks after DPC sensitization. The treatment or condition label on this specimen signifies: therapeutic diphenylcyclopropenone sensitization with weekly scalp DPC. At each patch-test visit, blood was drawn before the patch test was applied. Eligible patients were aged 18 to 70, diagnosed with alopecia, deemed suitable for DPC therapy, and excluded if pregnant. Total RNA was extracted from unfractionated whole blood that had been collected in Tempus Blood RNA tubes. In the germline V gene, CDR1 corresponds to SGHTA and CDR2 to FQGNSA. The CDR3 has 15 amino acids, counting the end cysteine and phenylalanine. The DNA shown is the 45-base CDR3, in frame from base 1. V was cut back by 3 bases and J by 0 bases, leaving a gap of 12 bases between them. This specimen belongs to a study of human T cells and chemical hapten exposure (dated by TCRdb to the early 2020s). Regarding the study in general: For sensitization, 2% DPC in acetone was applied to a 2 cm by 2 cm area of upper inner arm skin. Throughout the approximately 22-week study period, patients were also given weekly therapeutic DPC doses on the scalp. Patch testing was performed on the upper back with Finn chambers containing 0.01% DPC, and the patch tests were scored after 6 days according to International Contact Dermatitis Research Group standards. The patient cohort, mostly female, included alopecia areata with under or over 50% scalp involvement, alopecia totalis and alopecia universalis. Libraries were combined into a pool for sequencing, and differences in TCR yield between samples came mainly from small differences in library volumes within the pool. This study followed changes in the peripheral blood TCR repertoire in vivo during primary and secondary sensitization of alopecia patients to the hapten diphenylcyclopropenone (DPC). Patient blood was sampled pre-sensitization (week 0) and at 2, 6 and about 24 weeks after DPC sensitization. Approximately 28 alopecia patients gave blood for TCR sequencing at one to four time points (pre-sensitization, 2, 6 and 24 weeks).

Study-wide findings and limitations: After repeated subsampling, the strength of the expansion versus patch-test correlation and the threshold at which it became significant changed. No change with DPC sensitization was found in the number of TCRs above 1 in 1000 frequency, and no evidence of global repertoire structure alterations was found. Compared with pre-sensitization or healthy control sets, expanded TCRs formed significantly more large CDR3 similarity clusters, which is consistent with antigen-driven responses. Patch test score correlated positively with the number of PT1 expanded TCRs, reaching significance at thresholds 8, 16 and 32 but not at 4. Because every patient had alopecia, a presumed autoimmune disease, the patients' immune response might differ from that of healthy individuals.

The source of this sequence is a woman in her 30s with alopecia areata. Some clones in this sample may be carry-over from other donors' samples. The chain employs TRBV7-2 and TRBJ2-7; TRBD1 is a weak D gene call, 6 bases matching. The starting material was whole blood, obtained in connection with sensitization to the hapten diphenylcyclopropenone (DPC). The sequenced DNA: TGTGCCAGCAGCTTGGGGGCAGGGAGCTCCTACGAGCAGTACTTC. Translated, this is CASSLGAGSSYEQYF.